The clone carrying this TCR beta chain showed up just a few times. Its antigen is unknown. Germline V CDR1 and CDR2: SGHTA, FQGNSA. The V end was cut by 5 bases, the J end by 1 base, with 9 bases between. This CDR3 contains 14 residues. Assay used: immunoSEQ multiplex PCR; TCRdb lists only in-frame clones, some missing. Of around 310,000 clones listed, approximately 80% are singletons. The source of the sample is a study of cytotoxic CD8 clonotypes in ibrutinib-treated CLL. As for the study in general: Responses: around 25 partial, 2 complete; after median around 64 months, roughly 15 stayed remitted, around twelve progressed.

Cryopreserved PBMCs supplied about 2 micrograms of genomic DNA for TCR beta libraries. Study findings and constraints: Clonality was higher at ibrutinib response and returned toward baseline at progression. Once treatment began, public clonotypes, which were uncommon, contracted or stayed stable.

The V and J genes are TRBV7-2 and TRBJ1-5; D is unclear. The specimen comprised PBMCs, sampled before ibrutinib treatment. The TCR originated in a human donor with chronic lymphocytic leukemia. CDR3 coding DNA: TGTGCCAGCAGCCCGAGAAGCAGCAATCAGCCCCAGCATTTT. Translated: CASSPRSSNQPQHF.